These 23 T cell receptor beta chains came from one sample sequenced in a study of cytomegalovirus exposure and HLA in healthy donors. The study ran its PCR with 60 Vbeta and 13 Jbeta primers. Produced via immunoSEQ multiplex PCR; TCRdb's table is partial and in-frame only. Here the sample spans 100,000 to 120,000 clones, around 80% being singletons. Material for sequencing was PBMCs. The receptors originated from a young man in good health and CMV-seronegative.

This clone was detected only once. This chain links TRBV5-6 with TRBJ2-2, with TRBD2 matching over 9 bases. The J segment lost 6 bases and the V segment lost 4 bases, leaving 10 bases of the junction unmatched. CDR3 length: 16 amino acids. CDR1 is SGHDT, CDR2 YYEEEE, per germline. The CDR3 region is CASSTRAGGVPGELFF. CDR3 sequence (DNA): TGTGCCAGCAGCACGAGAGCGGGGGGCGTTCCCGGGGAGCTGTTTTTT.

V usage is TRBV6-4 and J usage is TRBJ1-2; no clear D gene. Germline V gene lookup returns CDR1 MRHNA and CDR2 SNTAGT. The CDR3 is 15 residues long. Trimming took 9 bases from V and 3 from J, leaving 20 bases between them. The CDR3 is CARIPMRLGDYGYTF. The CDR3 DNA reads as TGTGCCAGGATACCCATGCGGCTCGGAGACTATGGCTACACCTTC.

This chain uses TRBV27 with TRBJ2-7; D is possibly TRBD1 (9 bases). Germline V gene data show CDR1 as MNHEY and CDR2 as SMNVEV (reference sequence). This CDR3 has 15 residues. Trimming shortened V by 5 bases and J by 2 bases, and 16 bases separated the two germline ends. The CDR3 region is CASSRGGQGTYEQYF. The DNA for the CDR3 is TGTGCCAGCAGTCGGGGGGGACAGGGCACCTACGAGCAGTACTTC.

The J gene is TRBJ2-2, the V gene TRBV10-1; TRBD2 matches 12 bases. This CDR3 is 17 amino acids long. CDR1 is WNHNN, CDR2 SYGVQD, per germline (reference sequence). The V gene end was trimmed by 4 bases and the J gene end by 4 bases; junction bases not matched to a gene: 7. The CDR3 DNA reads TGCGCCAGCAGTGCTATCTCACTAGCGGGAGGCACCGGGGAGCTGTTTTTT. Translation: CASSAISLAGGTGELFF.

The V call is TRBV28, the J call TRBJ1-2, with a tentative D call TRBD1 (6 bases). Trimming shortened V by 7 bases and J by 4 bases, and 13 bases separated the two germline ends. The CDR3 length is 13 residues. Germline-derived CDR1 and CDR2 are MDHEN and SYDVKM. The CDR3 region has the DNA TGTGCCAGCAAAAAGACAGGCGTCTATGGCTACACCTTC. This codes for CASKKTGVYGYTF.

Here the CDR3 reads CAWSQGAVGYTF. The CDR3 bases are TGTGCCTGGTCACAGGGGGCGGTTGGCTACACCTTC. This chain links TRBV30 with TRBJ1-2; 9 nucleotides agree with TRBD1. From germline, CDR1 is GTSNPN and CDR2 SVGIG (reference sequence). The CDR3 runs to 12 residues. Trimming removed 5 bases from V and 7 bases from J; junction bases left unmatched: 5.

The chain links TRBV28 to TRBJ1-2, with 9 bases that match TRBD1. The CDR3 loop spans 13 amino acids. The ends lost 3 bases at V and 4 bases at J; junction bases unmatched: 0. The V gene's germline CDR1 is MDHEN and CDR2 SYDVKM. The CDR3 region has the DNA TGTGCCAGCAGTTTGGACAGGGGCTATGGCTACACCTTC. This codes for CASSLDRGYGYTF.

This chain connects TRBV7-2 to TRBJ2-1; 14 bases are a match to TRBD2. With 4 bases clipped from V and 4 bases from J, the junction kept 12 bases outside the gene matches. The germline V gene encodes CDR1 SGHTA and CDR2 FQGNSA. The CDR3 has 19 amino acids. This chain's CDR3 is CASSSLGTSGGHGYNEQFF. In DNA form, the CDR3 reads TGTGCCAGCAGCTCGTTAGGGACTAGCGGGGGTCACGGGTACAATGAGCAGTTCTTC. Full variable domain (remainder filled in from reference TRBV7-2 and TRBJ2-1): GAGVSQSPSNKVTEKGKDVELRCDPISGHTALYWYRQSLGQGLEFLIYFQGNSAPDKSGLPSDRFSAERTGGSVSTLTIQRTQQEDSAVYLCASSSLGTSGGHGYNEQFFGPGTRLTVL.

The gene calls are TRBV7-9 and TRBJ2-3; D not certain. The germline gives CDR1 SEHNR, CDR2 FQNEAQ (reference sequence). The V end was cut by 1 base, the J end by 0 bases, with 5 bases between. The CDR3 length is 14 residues. In DNA form, the CDR3 reads TGTGCCAGCAGCTTAGATACTAGCACAGATACGCAGTATTTT. Translated: CASSLDTSTDTQYF.

This clone was detected only once. The chain employs TRBV13 and TRBJ2-1; 8 nucleotides align to TRBD1. This CDR3 has 15 amino acids. In germline, CDR1 is PRHDT, CDR2 FYEKMQ (reference sequence). V was clipped by 4 bases and J by 4 bases; unmatched bases: 6. CDR3 nucleotides: TGTGCCAGCAGCTCCCGGGACAGGATGTACAATGAGCAGTTCTTC. It is translated as CASSSRDRMYNEQFF.

The rearrangement links TRBV28 to TRBJ2-1; no definite D call. The CDR3 is 13 residues long. Germline values: CDR1 MDHEN, CDR2 SYDVKM. V lost 5 bases and J 5 bases, leaving 10 bases between the germline ends. The CDR3 DNA sequence: TGTGCCAGCAGTCTACGTTTAAACAATGAGCAGTTCTTC. Its protein is CASSLRLNNEQFF.

The sample holds a few counts of this clone. This sequence joins TRBV7-9 and TRBJ2-7; TRBD2 matches at 12 bases. The CDR3 consists of 15 residues. Germline trimming cut 5 bases from V and 5 bases from J; bases unmatched to any gene: 7. The V gene's germline CDR1 is SEHNR and CDR2 FQNEAQ (reference sequence). The CDR3 here is CASSMDWTSGDEQYF. CDR3 bases: TGTGCCAGCAGCATGGACTGGACTAGCGGGGACGAGCAGTACTTC. The whole variable domain, remainder taken from reference TRBV7-9 and TRBJ2-7, is DTGVSQNPRHKITKRGQNVTFRCDPISEHNRLYWYRQTLGQGPEFLTYFQNEAQLEKSRLLSDRFSAERPKGSFSTLEIQRTEQGDSAMYLCASSMDWTSGDEQYFGPGTRLTVT.

The J gene is TRBJ2-5, the V gene TRBV28; a possible D gene is TRBD2 (5 bases). V lost 6 bases to trimming and J lost 5 bases, with 16 bases between them. This CDR3 is 14 amino acids long. Germline V CDR1 and CDR2: MDHEN, SYDVKM. CDR3 nucleotides: TGTGCCAGCAGGGCCCTCGGGGATGGCGAGACCCAGTACTTC. Residues: CASRALGDGETQYF.

This chain links TRBV9 with TRBJ1-4, with D unresolved. Trimming left V 4 bases short and J 3 bases short, with 10 bases between. The length of the CDR3 is 14 residues. Germline CDR1 reads SGDLS; CDR2 reads YYNGEE. The CDR3, as DNA: TGTGCCAGCAGCCCTGGGCAGGCTAATGAAAAACTGTTTTTT. Translation gives CASSPGQANEKLFF.

With respect to this clone: Just one base apart from a much larger clone, this may be a read error. V and J are TRBV11-1 and TRBJ1-5, with TRBD1 matching over 7 bases. In germline, CDR1 is SGHAT, CDR2 FQDESV (reference sequence). The CDR3 runs to 13 residues. The trim removed 2 bases at V and 5 bases at J, leaving 0 bases unmatched. CDR3 in amino acids: CASSLQGDQPQHF. The CDR3, as DNA: TGTGCCAGCAGCTTACAGGGGGATCAGCCCCAGCATTTT. The full variable domain, with the rest looked up from reference TRBV11-1 and TRBJ1-5, is EAEVAQSPRYKITEKSQAVAFWCDPISGHATLYWYRQILGQGPELLVQFQDESVVDDSQLPKDRFSAERLKGVDSTLKIQPAELGDSAMYLCASSLQGDQPQHFGDGTRLSIL.

V and J are TRBV11-2 and TRBJ2-1; 7 bases map to TRBD2. The CDR3 is 17 amino acids. V was pared by 1 base and J by 0 bases, with 6 bases of the junction left unmatched. Germline V gene sequence: CDR1 SGHAT, CDR2 FQNNGV. The CDR3 DNA is TGTGCCAGCAGCTTAGGCCCGACTAGCCCCTCCTACAATGAGCAGTTCTTC. Protein sequence: CASSLGPTSPSYNEQFF. The full variable domain, rest sourced from reference TRBV11-2 and TRBJ2-1, is EAGVAQSPRYKIIEKRQSVAFWCNPISGHATLYWYQQILGQGPKLLIQFQNNGVVDDSQLPKDRFSAERLKGVDSTLKIQPAKLEDSAVYLCASSLGPTSPSYNEQFFGPGTRLTVL.

In its sample, this clone was seen a few times. The chain is built from TRBV19 and TRBJ1-4, with D possibly being TRBD1 (5 bases). Trimming took off 6 bases at V and 6 bases at J, with 17 bases between the two ends. The CDR3 is made up of 15 amino acids. Germline CDR1 is LNHDA and CDR2 is SQIVND (reference sequence). CDR3 region: CASSRTQGEDEKLFF. The CDR3 nucleotides read TGTGCCAGTAGCCGAACCCAGGGCGAGGATGAAAAACTGTTTTTT.

This chain uses TRBV2 with TRBJ2-2; TRBD2 agrees at 9 bases. The V gene's germline CDR1 is SNHLY and CDR2 FYNNEI. The CDR3 length is 18 residues. With 1 base clipped from V and 7 bases from J, the junction kept 13 bases outside the gene matches. CDR3 in amino acids: CASSEGPEGGRAVGELFF. The CDR3 DNA follows: TGTGCCAGCAGTGAAGGCCCGGAGGGCGGGAGGGCCGTCGGGGAGCTGTTTTTT.

This sequence joins TRBV6-5 and TRBJ2-1; D ambiguous. Germline V lookup: CDR1 MNHEY, CDR2 SVGAGI. The CDR3 contains 16 residues. Trimming left V 4 bases short and J 6 bases short, with 19 bases between. The CDR3 reads CASSSLAGPNTNEQFF. The CDR3 region has the DNA TGTGCCAGCAGTTCGTTAGCCGGCCCTAATACCAATGAGCAGTTCTTC.

V is TRBV5-1 and J is TRBJ1-2, with D unresolved. The CDR3 has 14 amino acids. V lost 1 base and J 4 bases, leaving 11 bases between the germline ends. Germline lookup yields CDR1 SGHRS and CDR2 YFSETQ. The CDR3 sequence: CASSLPTQIYGYTF. In DNA, the CDR3 is TGCGCCAGCAGCTTGCCGACTCAGATCTATGGCTACACCTTC.

V usage is TRBV19 and J usage is TRBJ2-3, with a possible D match to TRBD1 (6 bases). Germline loops: CDR1 LNHDA, CDR2 SQIVND (reference sequence). This CDR3 comprises 14 residues. Trimming shortened V by 6 bases and J by 4 bases, and 14 bases separated the two germline ends. CDR3 residues: CASSDARGSDTQYF. In DNA form, the CDR3 reads TGTGCCAGTAGCGATGCCAGGGGTTCAGATACGCAGTATTTT.

The CDR3 coding sequence is TGTGCCAGCAGTCTACTAGCGGTCTCCTACAATGAGCAGTTCTTC. This translates into CASSLLAVSYNEQFF. The V gene is TRBV27, the J gene TRBJ2-1, with 8 positions matching TRBD2. This CDR3 contains 15 residues. Germline V lookup: CDR1 MNHEY, CDR2 SMNVEV (reference sequence). After removal of 5 bases from V and 0 bases from J, the junction contained 3 bases not matched to a gene.

The genes are TRBV25-1 and TRBJ2-7, with D maybe TRBD2 (5 bases). The V end lost 1 base, the J end lost 4 bases, and 14 bases lay between the germline ends. The germline CDR1 and CDR2 sequences are MGHDK and SYGVNS. CDR3 length: 15 residues. CDR3 sequence (DNA): TGTGCCAGCAGTGAATCTGGCGGGCTGGGGTACGAGCAGTACTTC. It is translated as CASSESGGLGYEQYF.